Below are 19 T cell receptor beta chains sequenced from a single sample in a study of cytomegalovirus exposure and HLA in healthy donors. Amplification used 60 Vbeta primers and 13 Jbeta primers. The data were produced by immunoSEQ multiplex PCR, yet TCRdb's version contains in-frame clones alone and is incomplete. This table has 95,000 to 150,000 clones, around 73% appearing once. Sequenced: PBMCs. These TCRs come from a man aged 30 to 39 in good health and CMV-seropositive.

This clone has more than one count but fewer than ten. V usage is TRBV10-3 and J usage is TRBJ2-2; 7 bases align to TRBD2. V gave up 1 base and J gave up 2 bases; unmatched junction bases: 7. Germline values: CDR1 ENHRY, CDR2 SYGVKD. The CDR3 consists of 17 residues. The CDR3 reads CAISELGGPSNTGELFF. The CDR3 DNA reads TGTGCCATCAGTGAGTTGGGAGGGCCTTCTAACACCGGGGAGCTGTTTTTT.

The chain links TRBV5-8 to TRBJ2-5; 8 nucleotides align to TRBD1. The CDR3 length is 16 residues. Trimming at V came to 3 bases and at J to 5 bases, leaving 12 bases not matched to a gene. Germline V gives CDR1 SGHTS, CDR2 YDEGEE. The CDR3 here is CASSSFGTGGKETQYF. The CDR3 DNA sequence: TGTGCCAGCAGCTCATTTGGGACAGGAGGGAAGGAGACCCAGTACTTC.

The J gene is TRBJ2-5, the V gene TRBV6-6; D not resolved. The J call is doubtful: the DNA matches TRBJ2-7 better. The CDR3 runs to 14 residues. Germline CDR1 reads MNHNY; CDR2 reads SVGAGI (reference sequence). The CDR3 here is CASSYPERGYEQYF. DNA for the CDR3: TGTGCCAGCAGTTACCCGGAGCGAGGCTACGAGCAGTACTTC.

The V gene is TRBV5-1, the J gene TRBJ2-7; TRBD1 matches at 7 bases. Germline V CDR1 and CDR2: SGHRS, YFSETQ. The CDR3 is 15 amino acids. V shed 4 bases and J 3 bases; nucleotides not matched to a gene: 10. CDR3 loop: CASSVETGALYEQYF. The CDR3 DNA follows: TGCGCCAGCAGCGTGGAAACAGGGGCCCTCTACGAGCAGTACTTC.

This rearrangement joins TRBV11-2 to TRBJ1-1; 9 bases align to TRBD1. V lost 5 bases to trimming and J lost 4 bases; unmatched junction nucleotides: 2. This CDR3 comprises 13 residues. CDR1 and CDR2 (germline): SGHAT, FQNNGV. Written as DNA, the CDR3 is TGTGCCAGCAGCACACAGGGGGCCACTGAAGCTTTCTTT. Its protein product is CASSTQGATEAFF.

This sequence joins TRBV5-8 and TRBJ2-4, with D maybe TRBD2 (5 bases). Germline CDR1 reads SGHTS; CDR2 reads YDEGEE. The CDR3 has 15 amino acids. Trimming stripped 0 bases from V and 1 base from J, with 8 bases between. The CDR3 DNA reads TGTGCCAGCAGCTTGGGCAGGAGGGCCAAAAACATTCAGTACTTC. This encodes CASSLGRRAKNIQYF. Together with reference TRBV5-8 and TRBJ2-4, the CDR3 gives the full variable domain: EAGVTQSPTHLIKTRGQQATLRCSPISGHTSVYWYQQALGLGLQFLLWYDEGEERNRGNFPPRFSGRQFPNYSSELNVNALELEDSALYLCASSLGRRAKNIQYFGAGTRLSVL.

The chain employs TRBV28 and TRBJ2-7, with D hard to call. The CDR3 contains 12 residues. Germline CDR1 and CDR2: MDHEN and SYDVKM. V gave up 7 bases and J gave up 3 bases, with 10 bases separating them. The DNA of the CDR3 is TGTGCCAGCACCACAACAAGCTACGAGCAGTACTTC. It is translated as CASTTTSYEQYF.

The J gene is TRBJ2-5, the V gene TRBV25-1; D perhaps matches TRBD2 (5 bases). V was trimmed by 3 bases and J by 1 base, leaving 12 bases between them. The CDR3 runs 15 residues. Germline-derived CDR1 and CDR2 are MGHDK and SYGVNS. CDR3 residues: CASSDVGSRQETQYF. In DNA, the CDR3 is TGTGCCAGCAGTGATGTGGGGAGTCGCCAAGAGACCCAGTACTTC.

The genes are TRBV28 and TRBJ2-5; 7 bases map to TRBD1. In germline, CDR1 is MDHEN, CDR2 SYDVKM. The CDR3 totals 16 residues. Germline trimming cut 6 bases from V and 4 bases from J; bases unmatched to any gene: 14. DNA of the CDR3: TGTGCCAGCAGGCCTACGACAGGGACCAGGGGAGAGACCCAGTACTTC. Encoded protein: CASRPTTGTRGETQYF.

The sample holds a few counts of this clone. Written as DNA, the CDR3 is TGCAGCGTTCGGACAGACTACTCTGGAAACACCATATATTTT. Its protein is CSVRTDYSGNTIYF. The chain carries TRBV29-1 and TRBJ1-3; TRBD1 might be the D (6 bases). This CDR3 is 14 amino acids long. Germline V gene lookup returns CDR1 SQVTM and CDR2 ANQGSEA. Deletions cut 5 bases from V and 0 bases from J, with 11 bases between.

This clone was found once. The J gene is TRBJ2-3, the V gene TRBV14; weak D call: TRBD2 (6 bases). The CDR3 consists of 15 residues. The V and J ends lost 1 base and 1 base respectively, with 9 bases between them. Germline V gene sequence: CDR1 SGHDN, CDR2 FVKESK. The CDR3 protein is CASSQAGVGTDTQYF. CDR3 bases: TGTGCCAGCAGCCAAGCGGGAGTTGGCACAGATACGCAGTATTTT.

The V gene is TRBV15, the J gene TRBJ1-5; D might be TRBD1 (5 bases). Germline CDR1 is LNHNV and CDR2 is YYDKDF (reference sequence). The germline V and J ends were trimmed by 1 base and 1 base, with 11 bases remaining between them. The CDR3 sequence is 16 residues long. This CDR3 reads CATSRGTSGSNQPQHF. In DNA, the CDR3 is TGTGCCACCAGCAGAGGCACATCAGGGAGCAATCAGCCCCAGCATTTT.

V gene TRBV27 combines with J gene TRBJ2-2, with TRBD2 matching over 15 bases. V shed 6 bases, J shed 1 base, and the junction held 9 bases outside the gene matches. The CDR3 is 19 residues long. The V gene's germline CDR1 is MNHEY and CDR2 SMNVEV (reference sequence). In DNA, the CDR3 is TGTGCCAGCAGGCGGAATTTGGGACTAGCGGGAGGGAACACCGGGGAGCTGTTTTTT. Its translation: CASRRNLGLAGGNTGELFF.

This clone was counted a few times. This chain joins TRBV5-1 and TRBJ1-3, with D possibly TRBD1 on 5 matching bases. The ends were cut back, 2 bases at V and 2 bases at J, with 8 bases in the middle. Germline assignment: CDR1 SGHRS and CDR2 YFSETQ. The CDR3 totals 14 residues. The CDR3 sequence: CASSFEGAGNTIYF. The CDR3 region has the DNA TGCGCCAGCAGCTTCGAAGGGGCTGGAAACACCATATATTTT.

The gene calls are TRBV7-3 and TRBJ2-2, with a possible D match to TRBD2 (7 bases). Germline-derived CDR1 and CDR2 are SGHTA and FQGTGA. The V end was cut by 5 bases, the J end by 4 bases, with 17 bases between. CDR3 length: 16 amino acids. Written as DNA, the CDR3 is TGTGCCAGCAGCCCCCCGGGGGGCGGGCGCACCGGGGAGCTGTTTTTT. It codes for CASSPPGGGRTGELFF. The variable domain in full, completed from reference TRBV7-3 and TRBJ2-2, reads GAGVSQTPSNKVTEKGKYVELRCDPISGHTALYWYRQSLGQGPEFLIYFQGTGAADDSGLPNDRFFAVRPEGSVSTLKIQRTERGDSAVYLCASSPPGGGRTGELFFGEGSRLTVL.

J is TRBJ2-5 and V is TRBV19; D is unclear. Germline CDR1 and CDR2: LNHDA and SQIVND (reference sequence). The CDR3 loop spans 13 amino acids. V lost 4 bases and J lost 6, with 12 bases in between. Here the CDR3 DNA reads TGTGCCAGTAGTAAGTCCTCCTGGCAGACCCAGTACTTC. Translating it yields CASSKSSWQTQYF.

CDR3 protein: CASSSRGGRVSEQYF. CDR3 bases: TGTGCCAGCAGTTCTCGGGGAGGGAGGGTTTCCGAGCAGTACTTC. This rearrangement joins TRBV27 to TRBJ2-7; 7 bases line up with TRBD2. Trimming took 4 bases from V and 6 from J; bases not matched to a gene: 12. The V gene's germline CDR1 is MNHEY and CDR2 SMNVEV (reference sequence). The CDR3 totals 15 residues.

The chain has TRBV19 and TRBJ1-5, with D perhaps TRBD1 (6 bases). The V gene lost 6 bases and the J gene lost 6 bases, with 15 bases spanning the gap. The germline V gene has CDR1 LNHDA and CDR2 SQIVND (reference sequence). The CDR3 extends over 14 amino acids. CDR3 bases: TGTGCCAGTAGGGAACAGGGACGAAGTCAGCCCCAGCATTTT. Protein product: CASREQGRSQPQHF.

This clone was seen a few times. This sequence joins TRBV10-3 and TRBJ2-1, with 14 bases aligning to TRBD2. CDR1 ENHRY and CDR2 SYGVKD come from the germline V gene. With 6 bases clipped from V and 10 bases from J, the junction kept 8 bases outside the gene matches. There are 15 residues in the CDR3. CDR3 in amino acids: CAISLTSGRAGEQFF. The CDR3 nucleotides are TGTGCCATCAGCCTGACTAGCGGGAGGGCAGGCGAGCAGTTCTTC.